Below are 18 T cell receptor beta chains sequenced from a single sample in a study of shared clonotypes between healthy human individuals. Profiled with immunoSEQ multiplex PCR; TCRdb holds only in-frame clones, not every one. The sample carries about 2.4 million clones, 93% recorded once. The sequencing input was naive CD4+ T cells from PBMCs. The subset is: CD45RA+ positively selected. These receptor sequences come from a man aged 18 to 35 in good health. Some clones in this sample may be carry-over from other donors' samples.

This clone was seen just once. The rearrangement links TRBV28 to TRBJ2-3; tentatively, D is TRBD1 or TRBD2 (7 bases each). Trimming removed 4 bases from V and 2 bases from J, with 25 bases in between. CDR3 length: 19 residues. Germline CDR1 MDHEN, CDR2 SYDVKM. CDR3 bases: TGTGCCAGCAGTTCCGTGACAGGTTGGAGCGGGACAGCCACAGATACGCAGTATTTT. Translation gives CASSSVTGWSGTATDTQYF.

The chain combines TRBV27 with TRBJ1-3; D not certain. Trimming removed 3 bases at V and 2 bases at J, with 11 bases between. This CDR3 region has 15 residues. Germline CDR1 reads MNHEY; CDR2 reads SMNVEV (reference sequence). The CDR3 sequence: CASSLEGRPGNTIYF. CDR3 nucleotide sequence: TGTGCCAGCAGTTTGGAAGGACGGCCTGGAAACACCATATATTTT.

This chain links TRBV5-1 with TRBJ2-3; D not resolved. The V end was cut by 5 bases, the J end by 4 bases, with 5 bases between. CDR1 and CDR2 from the germline V gene are SGHRS and YFSETQ. The CDR3 spans 11 residues. This CDR3 reads CASRIADTQYF. The CDR3 bases are TGCGCCAGCAGAATCGCAGATACGCAGTATTTT.

The V gene is TRBV4-2, the J gene TRBJ2-7; 15 bases are a match to TRBD2. The CDR3 consists of 15 residues. V was pared by 3 bases and J by 4 bases, with 1 base of the junction left unmatched. The germline V gene has CDR1 LGHNA and CDR2 YNFKEQ. In DNA form, the CDR3 reads TGTGCCAGCAGCCAGGGACTAGCGGGAGGATACGAGCAGTACTTC. The encoded protein is CASSQGLAGGYEQYF.

Concerning this clone itself: Other nucleotide sequences in the sample specify the same CDR3. This chain's CDR3 is CASSPPRTSSYEQYF. The CDR3 DNA reads as TGTGCCAGCAGCCCACCCAGGACGAGCTCCTACGAGCAGTACTTC. The chain recombines TRBV7-9 with TRBJ2-7; unclear D gene. Germline CDR1 is SEHNR and CDR2 is FQNEAQ (reference sequence). The CDR3 has 15 amino acids. Trimming stripped 5 bases from V and 0 bases from J, with 14 bases between.

This chain joins TRBV5-8 and TRBJ2-1; D is perhaps TRBD1 (6 bases). The germline V gene has CDR1 SGHTS and CDR2 YDEGEE. The V end lost 1 base, the J end lost 1 base, and 15 bases lay between the germline ends. There are 17 residues in the CDR3. CDR3 DNA: TGTGCCAGCAGCTTGCTGGGGGCCGCCGGGTCCTACAATGAGCAGTTCTTC. Amino acids: CASSLLGAAGSYNEQFF. Full variable domain (rest looked up from reference TRBV5-8 and TRBJ2-1): EAGVTQSPTHLIKTRGQQATLRCSPISGHTSVYWYQQALGLGLQFLLWYDEGEERNRGNFPPRFSGRQFPNYSSELNVNALELEDSALYLCASSLLGAAGSYNEQFFGPGTRLTVL.

The chain is built from TRBV9 and TRBJ2-2, with no clear D. Trimming cost V 4 bases and J 8 bases, with 15 bases left between them. This CDR3 is 14 amino acids long. Germline loops: CDR1 SGDLS, CDR2 YYNGEE. CDR3 bases: TGTGCCAGCAGCCCCAGGACCTATTTGGGGGAGCTGTTTTTT. This sequence encodes CASSPRTYLGELFF.

The chain is built from TRBV6-1 and TRBJ2-6, with D possibly TRBD2 on 6 matching bases. The CDR3 runs to 17 residues. V lost 4 bases and J 1 base, leaving 14 bases between the germline ends. The germline CDR1 and CDR2 sequences are MNHNS and SASEGT. CDR3 protein: CASSARGKGSGANVLTF. CDR3 DNA: TGTGCCAGCAGTGCCCGGGGGAAAGGATCTGGGGCCAACGTCCTGACTTTC.

The gene calls are TRBV6-1 and TRBJ1-2, with TRBD1 matching 8 bases. CDR3 size: 14 residues. Germline trimming cut 2 bases from V and 8 bases from J; bases unmatched to any gene: 7. CDR1 and CDR2 (germline): MNHNS, SASEGT. For the CDR3, the DNA is TGTGCCAGCAGTGAACCCGACAGGGGCTCAGGCTACACCTTC. This codes for CASSEPDRGSGYTF.

The chain uses TRBV5-1 and TRBJ2-7, with 8 bases aligning to TRBD1. This CDR3 is 13 amino acids long. Germline CDR1 SGHRS, CDR2 YFSETQ. Trimming at V came to 4 bases and at J to 7 bases, leaving 7 bases not matched to a gene. The CDR3 DNA follows: TGCGCCAGCAGCCCGGACAGGGTAAGGGAGCAGTACTTC. Translated, it gives CASSPDRVREQYF.

Here the CDR3 DNA reads TGTGCCAGCAGGGGGTTTACGTTTCGCAATGAGCAGTTCTTC. It encodes CASRGFTFRNEQFF. V is TRBV28 and J is TRBJ2-1; D remains unclear. This CDR3 is built from 14 residues. The V gene's germline CDR1 is MDHEN and CDR2 SYDVKM. Between the trimmed V and J ends, which lost 6 bases and 6 bases, there was a span of 15 bases.

The J gene is TRBJ2-1, the V gene TRBV5-1; either TRBD1 or TRBD2 may supply D (6 bases each). V dropped 7 bases and J dropped 0 bases, with 14 bases sitting between them. Looked up from germline, CDR1 is SGHRS and CDR2 is YFSETQ. The CDR3 is made up of 15 amino acids. The CDR3 nucleotides are TGCGCCAGCTCTAGGGGGGCAGGCTCCTACAATGAGCAGTTCTTC. It codes for CASSRGAGSYNEQFF.

The rearrangement joins TRBV11-3 to TRBJ2-7; the D call may be TRBD1 or TRBD2 (5 bases each). Trimming pared 0 bases from V and 2 bases from J, leaving 14 bases between. CDR3 length equals 16 residues. Germline CDR1 SGHNT, CDR2 YENEEA. DNA of the CDR3: TGTGCCAGCAGCTTAGATGGGGGAGCCCTCCCCTACGAGCAGTACTTC. Its protein product is CASSLDGGALPYEQYF.

This chain uses TRBV7-2 with TRBJ2-1, with a tentative D call TRBD2 (6 bases). The CDR3 spans 15 residues. Trimming took off 5 bases at V and 0 bases at J, with 11 bases between the two ends. The germline V gene encodes CDR1 SGHTA and CDR2 FQGNSA. CDR3 sequence reads: CASSEAGSSYNEQFF. In nucleotides, the CDR3 is TGTGCCAGCAGCGAAGCGGGCAGCTCCTACAATGAGCAGTTCTTC.

A single count supports this clone. Other DNA sequences in this specimen translate into the identical CDR3. The V gene is TRBV18, the J gene TRBJ1-1; D remains unclear. CDR1 KGHSH and CDR2 LQKENI come from the germline V gene. Trimming removed 1 base at V and 1 base at J, with 7 bases between. The CDR3 has 14 residues. CDR3 DNA: TGTGCCAGCTCACCACGGCCCGGGAACACTGAAGCTTTCTTT. Translating it yields CASSPRPGNTEAFF. Full variable domain (rest looked up from reference TRBV18 and TRBJ1-1): NAGVMQNPRHLVRRRGQEARLRCSPMKGHSHVYWYRQLPEEGLKFMVYLQKENIIDESGMPKERFSAEFPKEGPSILRIQQVVRGDSAAYFCASSPRPGNTEAFFGQGTRLTVV.

CDR3 amino acids: CASSLKGTRGYIRGQYF. The DNA for the CDR3 is TGTGCCAGCAGTTTAAAGGGGACTAGAGGTTACATTAGGGGGCAGTACTTC. The rearrangement uses TRBV28 and TRBJ2-7; 8 positions agree with TRBD2. The CDR3 spans 17 residues. Per germline, CDR1 MDHEN and CDR2 SYDVKM. V was pared by 2 bases and J by 9 bases, with 18 bases of the junction left unmatched.

This clone has a single count. The chain combines TRBV20-1 with TRBJ1-2, with D perhaps TRBD1 (5 bases). CDR1 and CDR2 from the germline V gene are DFQATT and SNEGSKA (reference sequence). CDR3 length: 11 residues. V was clipped by 6 bases and J by 8 bases, with 13 bases between them. Here the CDR3 reads CSASGGRGYTF. CDR3 coding DNA: TGCAGTGCCTCTGGGGGTAGGGGCTACACCTTC.

The chain employs TRBV15 and TRBJ1-2, with TRBD1 as a possible D gene (5 bases). The CDR3 consists of 14 residues. V lost 3 bases and J lost 7, with 15 bases in between. Germline values: CDR1 LNHNV, CDR2 YYDKDF (reference sequence). DNA for the CDR3: TGTGCCACCAGCAGGGGGACTCTGGGGTTTGGCTACACCTTC. This gives the protein CATSRGTLGFGYTF.